The 21 T cell receptor beta chains reported below all come from one sample, sequenced in a study of Ad26.COV2.S vaccination and SARS-CoV-2 variants. Treatment denoted: some 20 received Ad26.COV2.S at low or high dose, single or two shots; 5 received placebo; per-sample allocation not given. Sampling happened 63 days after the first vaccine or placebo injection. Method: immunoSEQ multiplex PCR; TCRdb's copy keeps in-frame clones and lacks some. In the table there are 350,000 to 450,000 clones, around 92% of which are singletons. This specimen consisted of peripheral blood, obtained in a trial of Ad26.COV2.S vaccine versus placebo. The origin of the receptors is a person between 18 and 65 years old who received the Ad26.COV2.S COVID-19 vaccine or a placebo.

The chain links TRBV27 to TRBJ1-2; 9 positions agree with TRBD1. Germline V gene sequence: CDR1 MNHEY, CDR2 SMNVEV (reference sequence). V was clipped by 5 bases and J by 6 bases; unmatched bases: 7. The CDR3 contains 14 residues. CDR3 in amino acids: CASSPTGGPHGYTF. DNA for the CDR3: TGTGCCAGCAGTCCTACAGGGGGCCCCCATGGCTACACCTTC.

V usage is TRBV7-9 and J usage is TRBJ2-7; a weak D match, TRBD1 (6 bases). Looked up from germline, CDR1 is SEHNR and CDR2 is FQNEAQ (reference sequence). V lost 6 bases to trimming and J lost 3 bases, with 9 bases between them. The CDR3 runs to 12 residues. The CDR3 DNA is TGTGCCAGCAGACAGGACAGCTACGAGCAGTACTTC. Amino acid sequence: CASRQDSYEQYF.

CDR3 in amino acids: CASSSSGEQYF. The CDR3 coding sequence is TGTGCCAGCAGTTCCTCAGGCGAGCAGTACTTC. The chain has TRBV6-6 and TRBJ2-7; D ambiguous. Trimming pared 4 bases from V and 6 bases from J, leaving 7 bases between. The germline V gene encodes CDR1 MNHNY and CDR2 SVGAGI (reference sequence). The CDR3 spans 11 residues.

V and J are TRBV2 and TRBJ2-2; D ambiguous. Per the germline V gene, CDR1 is SNHLY and CDR2 is FYNNEI. This CDR3 comprises 13 residues. Trimming removed 7 bases at V and 5 bases at J, with 11 bases between. In DNA, the CDR3 is TGTGCCAGCACCACCTTAGAAACCGGGGAGCTGTTTTTT. Its translation is CASTTLETGELFF.

V gene TRBV18 combines with J gene TRBJ2-3; TRBD1 aligns across 7 bases. Germline V gives CDR1 KGHSH, CDR2 LQKENI. This CDR3 comprises 14 residues. Trimming at V came to 1 base and at J to 6 bases, leaving 4 bases not matched to a gene. CDR3 in amino acids: CASSPQGARDTQYF. CDR3 coding DNA: TGTGCCAGCTCACCACAGGGGGCCAGGGATACGCAGTATTTT.

V gene TRBV25-1 combines with J gene TRBJ2-2; 8 bases are a match to TRBD1. The junction had 4 bases not matched to a gene; V was cut back by 2 bases and J by 2 bases. The CDR3 runs to 16 residues. The germline V gene encodes CDR1 MGHDK and CDR2 SYGVNS. The DNA for the CDR3 is TGTGCCAGCAGTGAAGAGGACAGGGTAAACACCGGGGAGCTGTTTTTT. The encoded protein is CASSEEDRVNTGELFF.

The V and J genes are TRBV19 and TRBJ2-1; unclear D gene. Trimming stripped 3 bases from V and 1 base from J, with 7 bases between. The CDR3 covers 14 residues. CDR1 and CDR2 from the germline V gene are LNHDA and SQIVND (reference sequence). The CDR3: CASSMGVSYNEQFF. The CDR3 DNA is TGTGCCAGTAGTATGGGCGTATCCTACAATGAGCAGTTCTTC.

This sequence joins TRBV28 and TRBJ1-5; D might be TRBD1 (6 bases). Germline CDR1 is MDHEN and CDR2 is SYDVKM. Trimming shortened V by 3 bases and J by 5 bases, and 20 bases separated the two germline ends. This CDR3 region has 17 residues. The CDR3 DNA reads as TGTGCCAGCAGTTTGGGCCGGACAGAAGCCTTTTATCAGCCCCAGCATTTT. Residues: CASSLGRTEAFYQPQHF.

The chain recombines TRBV29-1 with TRBJ1-1; the D is unclear. Germline V gene data show CDR1 as SQVTM and CDR2 as ANQGSEA. V was cut by 8 bases and J by 5 bases, with 18 bases left in between. The CDR3 length is 13 residues. CDR3 region: CSSIRRRGTEAFF. CDR3 in DNA: TGCAGCTCTATCCGCCGCCGAGGGACTGAAGCTTTCTTT. The full variable domain, completed using reference TRBV29-1 and TRBJ1-1, is SAVISQKPSRDICQRGTSLTIQCQVDSQVTMMFWYRQQPGQSLTLIATANQGSEATYESGFVIDKFPISRPNLTFSTLTVSNMSPEDSSIYLCSSIRRRGTEAFFGQGTRLTVV.

The chain links TRBV24-1 to TRBJ2-1, with 10 bases aligning to TRBD2. CDR1 is KGHDR and CDR2 is SFDVKD in the germline V gene. The CDR3 is 15 residues long. With V trimmed by 6 bases and J by 5 bases, 6 bases remained unmatched. Here the CDR3 reads CATSSPSGGNNEQFF. CDR3 nucleotides: TGTGCCACCAGTTCTCCTAGCGGGGGAAACAATGAGCAGTTCTTC.

The rearrangement links TRBV7-9 to TRBJ2-1; D is unclear. V was cut by 7 bases and J by 2 bases, with 15 bases left in between. Germline assignment: CDR1 SEHNR and CDR2 FQNEAQ (reference sequence). CDR3 size: 15 residues. CDR3 sequence: CASTLLSFPYNEQFF. CDR3 nucleotides: TGTGCCAGCACCCTCTTAAGCTTTCCCTACAATGAGCAGTTCTTC.

V usage is TRBV6-2 or TRBV6-3 and J usage is TRBJ1-5, with TRBD1 identical over 9 bases. The germline V gene has CDR1 MNHEY and CDR2 SVGEGT. The CDR3 spans 17 residues. J gave up 6 bases and V 0 bases, and 9 bases lay outside the gene matches. In nucleotides, the CDR3 is TGTGCCAGCAGTTACTCGGTTCGACAGGGGGGCAGTCAGCCCCAGCATTTT. Translation gives CASSYSVRQGGSQPQHF.

This chain links TRBV7-9 with TRBJ1-1; no definite D call. The CDR3 totals 13 residues. V lost 6 bases and J lost 3, with 11 bases in between. The germline V gene has CDR1 SEHNR and CDR2 FQNEAQ (reference sequence). CDR3: CASRKVGDTEAFF. The CDR3 region has the DNA TGTGCCAGCAGGAAGGTGGGAGACACTGAAGCTTTCTTT. Looking up the rest from reference TRBV7-9 and TRBJ1-1 gives the full variable domain: DTGVSQNPRHKITKRGQNVTFRCDPISEHNRLYWYRQTLGQGPEFLTYFQNEAQLEKSRLLSDRFSAERPKGSFSTLEIQRTEQGDSAMYLCASRKVGDTEAFFGQGTRLTVV.

This sequence joins TRBV10-3 and TRBJ1-2; TRBD1 matches at 12 bases. The V and J ends lost 4 bases and 0 bases, in that order; junction bases with no gene match: 6. The CDR3 has 17 residues. Germline CDR1 reads ENHRY; CDR2 reads SYGVKD. CDR3 DNA: TGTGCCATCAGTGCTGGGACAGGGGGCCCCACTAACTATGGCTACACCTTC. Translating gives CAISAGTGGPTNYGYTF.

This chain connects TRBV11-3 to TRBJ2-3; TRBD2 agrees at 12 bases. Germline CDR1 and CDR2: SGHNT and YENEEA. The junction had 7 bases not matched to a gene; V was cut back by 4 bases and J by 2 bases. The CDR3 spans 17 residues. In DNA, the CDR3 is TGTGCCAGCAGCTCTAGGACTAGCGGGGCCAACACAGATACGCAGTATTTT. It codes for CASSSRTSGANTDTQYF. The full variable domain, with the rest looked up from reference TRBV11-3 and TRBJ2-3, is EAGVVQSPRYKIIEKKQPVAFWCNPISGHNTLYWYLQNLGQGPELLIRYENEEAVDDSQLPKDRFSAERLKGVDSTLKIQPAELGDSAVYLCASSSRTSGANTDTQYFGPGTRLTVL.

The chain employs TRBV10-2 and TRBJ1-2, with TRBD1 matching over 7 bases. With 5 bases clipped from V and 2 bases from J, the junction kept 2 bases outside the gene matches. In germline, CDR1 is WSHSY, CDR2 SAAADI. There are 13 residues in the CDR3. The CDR3 bases are TGCGCCAGCAGTTCAGGGGGAAACTATGGCTACACCTTC. Translated, it gives CASSSGGNYGYTF.

This chain uses TRBV5-1 with TRBJ1-4, with D hard to call. Germline V gene data show CDR1 as SGHRS and CDR2 as YFSETQ. Deletions cut 0 bases from V and 5 bases from J, with 8 bases between. The CDR3 has 14 residues. The CDR3 region is CASSLGQTNEKLFF. CDR3 DNA sequence: TGCGCCAGCAGCTTGGGGCAGACGAATGAAAAACTGTTTTTT.

V usage is TRBV9 and J usage is TRBJ2-5; 10 bases are a match to TRBD2. The germline gives CDR1 SGDLS, CDR2 YYNGEE. Trimming took 3 bases from V and 5 from J; bases not matched to a gene: 7. CDR3 length: 15 amino acids. The CDR3: CASSESGGAGETQYF. DNA for the CDR3: TGTGCCAGCAGCGAGAGCGGGGGGGCCGGGGAGACCCAGTACTTC.

This chain links TRBV3-1 (or the pseudogene TRBV3-2) with TRBJ1-1; a weak D match, TRBD1 (5 bases). The CDR3 covers 16 residues. V was pared by 0 bases and J by 1 base, with 12 bases between. Germline CDR1 LGHDT, CDR2 YNNKEL (reference sequence). The CDR3 spells CASSQEGRATNTEAFF. CDR3 DNA sequence: TGTGCCAGCAGCCAAGAGGGCAGGGCTACGAACACTGAAGCTTTCTTT.

The sample holds a few counts of this clone. The rearrangement links TRBV6-6 to TRBJ2-7; D is unresolved. V gave up 6 bases and J gave up 3 bases, with 3 bases separating them. The CDR3 has 10 amino acids. Per the germline V gene, CDR1 is MNHNY and CDR2 is SVGAGI (reference sequence). The CDR3 is CASRNYEQYF. CDR3 coding DNA: TGTGCCAGCAGAAACTACGAGCAGTACTTC.

The J gene is TRBJ2-3, the V gene TRBV27, with D perhaps TRBD1 (5 bases). Germline V gives CDR1 MNHEY, CDR2 SMNVEV (reference sequence). The CDR3 totals 13 residues. V was cut by 9 bases and J by 3 bases, with 13 bases left in between. The CDR3 bases are TGTGCCAGGCCGACAGTAGGAACAGATACGCAGTATTTT. Amino acid sequence: CARPTVGTDTQYF.